What follows are 3 T cell receptor beta chains derived from one specimen sequenced in a study of tumor-infiltrating lymphocytes in primary liver carcinoma. Reverse transcription of about 0.5 ug total RNA with a constant-region primer produced TCR beta cDNA. ARM-PCR was slightly modified, and three nested multiplex PCR rounds with it gave rise to the TCR beta libraries. The first two PCR rounds used TRBV1-TRBV30 primers with a Cbeta primer, approximately 10 cycles each. TCRdb itself ran the multiplex PCR reads through MiXCR, one entry per CDR3 protein. The sample holds 100,000 to 120,000 distinct CDR3 sequences; approximately 80% are singletons and the top ten take roughly a fifth. Both RNA and DNA were isolated together from around 18-30 mg of bulk tissue that had not been sorted. Sequenced sample: liver tumor tissue from sampling region 3. Specified subset: tumor region T3, left-lateral pole. The receptors shown here come from a man aged 35-49 years with primary liver carcinoma and hepatitis B virus infection.

In its sample, this clonotype was seen once. The CDR3 ends on some other residue instead of the conserved phenylalanine or tryptophan, so this is likely a read error. The V gene is TRBV29-1, the J gene TRBJ2-5, with D uncertain. The CDR3 is 14 amino acids. Germline V gives CDR1 SQVTM, CDR2 ANQGSEA. The CDR3 loop is CSVEDPSVQETQYS. The CDR3 DNA is TGCAGCGTCGAAGATCCCTCAGTTCAAGAGACCCAGTACTCC.

This clonotype was observed a single time. At one boundary the junction diverges from the germline segment, which might be a read error. The rearrangement joins TRBV7-9 to TRBJ2-1; D remains unclear. The CDR3 extends over 14 amino acids. The germline V gene has CDR1 SEHNR and CDR2 FQNEAQ (reference sequence). CDR3 sequence (DNA): TGTGCCGGCAGCTTAGAAGGTAGACGGTCTGAGCAGTTCTTC. Its protein product is CAGSLEGRRSEQFF.

This clonotype was seen a handful of times. This rearrangement joins TRBV7-3 to TRBJ2-1; D perhaps matches TRBD2 (7 bases). The germline V and J ends were trimmed by 0 bases and 9 bases, with 12 bases remaining between them. The CDR3 extends over 14 amino acids. Germline V lookup: CDR1 SGHTA, CDR2 FQGTGA. CDR3: CASSLTGGGGEQFF. The CDR3 nucleotides read TGTGCCAGCAGCTTAACAGGGGGAGGGGGTGAGCAGTTCTTC.